The 30 T cell receptor beta chains presented below share a single source sample, sequenced in a study of cytomegalovirus exposure and HLA in healthy donors. This PCR relied on a set of 60 Vbeta primers and 13 Jbeta primers. Profiling relied on immunoSEQ multiplex PCR, and the TCRdb table lists in-frame clones only, not all of them. This table has some 110,000 clones, 60% to 85% appearing once. The sample taken for sequencing was PBMCs. The source of these receptors is a man aged 40-49 years in good health and CMV-seronegative.

The chain has TRBV28 and TRBJ1-4; a weak D match, TRBD1 (5 bases). This CDR3 is built from 14 residues. Germline V gives CDR1 MDHEN, CDR2 SYDVKM. Between the trimmed V and J ends, which lost 3 bases and 4 bases, there was a span of 9 bases. CDR3 protein: CASSFGAFNEKLFF. CDR3 bases: TGTGCCAGCAGTTTTGGGGCTTTTAATGAAAAACTGTTTTTT.

This chain uses TRBV6-5 with TRBJ2-7, with TRBD1 matching 8 bases. This CDR3 has 16 residues. Trimming took 0 bases from V and 2 from J; bases not matched to a gene: 6. Germline CDR1 is MNHEY and CDR2 is SVGAGI. CDR3 nucleotide sequence: TGTGCCAGCAGTTACTCGAACCAGGGGGCGGCCTACGAGCAGTACTTC. It is translated as CASSYSNQGAAYEQYF.

J is TRBJ2-2 and V is TRBV2, with D tentatively TRBD2 (5 bases). CDR1 is SNHLY and CDR2 is FYNNEI in the germline V gene. This CDR3 comprises 13 residues. V lost 3 bases to trimming and J lost 7 bases, with 9 bases between them. In DNA form, the CDR3 reads TGTGCCAGCAGTGACGGGGTTGGCGGGGAGCTGTTTTTT. The encoded protein is CASSDGVGGELFF.

V is TRBV7-7 and J is TRBJ2-1, with TRBD2 matching 7 bases. Germline loops: CDR1 SSHAT, CDR2 FNYEAQ (reference sequence). CDR3 size: 15 residues. The V and J ends lost 1 base and 2 bases, in that order; junction bases with no gene match: 2. The CDR3 DNA reads TGTGCCAGCAGCTTAGGTGCGGGAGCCTACAATGAGCAGTTCTTC. Residues: CASSLGAGAYNEQFF.

CDR3 protein: CASSSLRGSGEQFF. In nucleotides, the CDR3 is TGTGCCAGCAGCTCGTTACGGGGTTCGGGTGAGCAGTTCTTC. The chain uses TRBV13 and TRBJ2-1; the D gene is possibly TRBD2 (5 bases). The CDR3 is made up of 14 amino acids. Germline V CDR1 and CDR2: PRHDT, FYEKMQ (reference sequence). V gave up 4 bases and J gave up 9 bases, with 16 bases separating them.

This clone turned up a few times. The chain recombines TRBV7-2 with TRBJ2-5, with D uncertain. The end of the DNA fits TRBJ2-7 better, so the J call may be wrong. Germline V lookup: CDR1 SGHTA, CDR2 FQGNSA. This CDR3 has 16 residues. CDR3 region: CASSLALGQVSYEQYF. The CDR3 bases are TGTGCCAGCAGCTTAGCGCTGGGCCAGGTGTCCTACGAGCAGTACTTC.

The rearrangement uses TRBV15 and TRBJ1-1, with TRBD1 as a possible D gene (6 bases). The V gene lost 5 bases and the J gene lost 3 bases, with 16 bases spanning the gap. Germline V gene data show CDR1 as LNHNV and CDR2 as YYDKDF (reference sequence). The CDR3 is 15 amino acids. The CDR3 reads CATSVYRVSYTEAFF. CDR3 coding DNA: TGTGCCACCAGCGTCTACAGGGTGAGTTACACTGAAGCTTTCTTT.

This clone appeared a few times. The chain couples TRBV19 to TRBJ2-7; 7 nucleotides agree with TRBD1. The ends lost 4 bases at V and 0 bases at J; junction bases unmatched: 9. The germline gives CDR1 LNHDA, CDR2 SQIVND (reference sequence). This CDR3 contains 16 residues. The CDR3 sequence is CASSKYSGGTSYEQYF. CDR3 DNA sequence: TGTGCCAGTAGTAAATACTCAGGGGGTACCTCCTACGAGCAGTACTTC.

The chain links TRBV5-6 to TRBJ1-2; 10 positions match TRBD1. V lost 5 bases to trimming and J lost 7 bases; unmatched junction nucleotides: 5. Germline CDR1 is SGHDT and CDR2 is YYEEEE. The CDR3 runs 13 residues. The CDR3 loop is CASRGTGDRGYTF. As DNA, the CDR3 is TGTGCCAGCAGAGGGACAGGGGACCGTGGCTACACCTTC.

The V gene is TRBV4-2, the J gene TRBJ1-2; no reliable D call. This CDR3 region has 14 residues. Germline CDR1 reads LGHNA; CDR2 reads YNFKEQ. Trimming shortened V by 1 base and J by 8 bases, and 14 bases separated the two germline ends. CDR3 amino acids: CASSQGADTYGYTF. The CDR3 coding sequence is TGTGCCAGCAGCCAAGGGGCAGACACTTACGGCTACACCTTC.

The chain joins TRBV12-5 to TRBJ2-7; 10 bases map to TRBD2. V shed 7 bases, J shed 0 bases, and the junction held 6 bases outside the gene matches. There are 15 residues in the CDR3. Germline loops: CDR1 LGHNT, CDR2 FRNRAP. The CDR3: CASDRRTSGSYEQYF. The DNA for the CDR3 is TGTGCTAGTGACCGTAGGACTAGCGGCTCCTACGAGCAGTACTTC.

This rearrangement joins TRBV19 to TRBJ2-5, with 7 bases lining up with TRBD2. The J call may be incorrect, as the DNA end agrees better with TRBJ2-7. Germline V gives CDR1 LNHDA, CDR2 SQIVND (reference sequence). The length of the CDR3 is 15 residues. DNA of the CDR3: TGTGCCAGTAGTATAGTCGGCGGGGGTACGTACGAGCAGTACTTC. It yields the protein CASSIVGGGTYEQYF.

In nucleotides, the CDR3 is TGTGCCAGCAGTTTACAAGCCTATTCAGGGAATTCACCCCTCCACTTT. Protein product: CASSLQAYSGNSPLHF. The chain uses TRBV27 and TRBJ1-6; weak D call: TRBD1 (5 bases). Germline CDR1 MNHEY, CDR2 SMNVEV (reference sequence). The CDR3 totals 16 residues. V was trimmed by 2 bases and J by 7 bases, leaving 15 bases between them.

The chain combines TRBV9 with TRBJ1-4, with D unresolved. Trimming took off 0 bases at V and 1 base at J, with 7 bases between the two ends. Germline V gene sequence: CDR1 SGDLS, CDR2 YYNGEE. CDR3 length equals 15 residues. DNA for the CDR3: TGTGCCAGCAGCGTAGGCGGGGTAACTAATGAAAAACTGTTTTTT. Its translation: CASSVGGVTNEKLFF.

This sequence joins TRBV5-1 and TRBJ2-7; TRBD1 aligns across 8 bases. With V trimmed by 4 bases and J by 6 bases, 9 bases remained unmatched. The CDR3 extends over 14 amino acids. Germline V gives CDR1 SGHRS, CDR2 YFSETQ. Here the CDR3 DNA reads TGCGCCAGCAGCAATCGGACAGGGAGCTCCGAGCAGTACTTC. The encoded protein is CASSNRTGSSEQYF.

This clone has just a few counts. The chain has TRBV5-1 and TRBJ2-3; 11 bases are shared with TRBD2. The CDR3 runs 22 residues. The trim removed 1 base at V and 6 bases at J, leaving 25 bases unmatched. Germline CDR1 SGHRS, CDR2 YFSETQ. This chain's CDR3 is CASSLISDRIGTSGPPGDTQYF. The DNA of the CDR3 is TGCGCCAGCAGCTTGATTAGTGACAGGATAGGGACTAGCGGCCCCCCTGGGGATACGCAGTATTTT.

The rearrangement joins TRBV19 to TRBJ1-1; D perhaps matches TRBD1 (6 bases). V was cut by 5 bases and J by 1 base, with 14 bases left in between. There are 15 residues in the CDR3. From germline, CDR1 is LNHDA and CDR2 SQIVND (reference sequence). This CDR3 reads CASSVSQGGNTEAFF. DNA for the CDR3: TGTGCCAGTAGTGTTTCTCAAGGGGGGAACACTGAAGCTTTCTTT. The whole variable domain, filled in from reference TRBV19 and TRBJ1-1, reads DGGITQSPKYLFRKEGQNVTLSCEQNLNHDAMYWYRQDPGQGLRLIYYSQIVNDFQKGDIAEGYSVSREKKESFPLTVTSAQKNPTAFYLCASSVSQGGNTEAFFGQGTRLTVV.

The chain uses TRBV9 and TRBJ2-1; 8 bases match TRBD1. With 2 bases clipped from V and 6 bases from J, the junction kept 10 bases outside the gene matches. Germline V gene sequence: CDR1 SGDLS, CDR2 YYNGEE. This CDR3 has 16 amino acids. The CDR3 sequence: CASSVDQGALGNEQFF. The DNA for the CDR3 is TGTGCCAGCAGCGTCGATCAGGGGGCCTTGGGCAATGAGCAGTTCTTC.

The gene calls are TRBV28 and TRBJ2-5; possibly TRBD2 for D (7 bases). This CDR3 region has 15 residues. Trimming took 6 bases from V and 4 from J, leaving 18 bases between them. Germline loops: CDR1 MDHEN, CDR2 SYDVKM. The CDR3 sequence is CASRQRGGIPETQYF. CDR3 DNA sequence: TGTGCCAGCAGGCAGAGGGGGGGGATCCCAGAGACCCAGTACTTC.

The chain links TRBV23-1 to TRBJ2-7; weak D call: TRBD2 (5 bases). TRBV23-1 is an ORF, with its function uncertain. The CDR3 is made up of 13 amino acids. V was clipped by 4 bases and J by 3 bases, with 10 bases between them. CDR3 protein: CASSRREGYEQYF. DNA of the CDR3: TGCGCCAGCAGTCGGCGAGAGGGCTACGAGCAGTACTTC.

The chain joins TRBV19 to TRBJ1-4, with D tentatively TRBD1 (6 bases). CDR1 and CDR2 (germline): LNHDA, SQIVND (reference sequence). The ends were cut back, 8 bases at V and 6 bases at J, with 16 bases in the middle. This CDR3 has 14 amino acids. The CDR3 protein is CASGLMGGHEKLFF. CDR3 sequence (DNA): TGTGCCAGTGGACTTATGGGGGGGCATGAAAAACTGTTTTTT.

The V call is TRBV21-1, the J call TRBJ2-7; no DNA check was done on the table's D call, TRBD1. TRBV21-1 is listed as a pseudogene. The CDR3 runs 14 residues. The CDR3 nucleotides are TGTGCCAGCAGCAAAAACGGACAGGACTACGAGCAGTACTTC. Amino acid sequence: CASSKNGQDYEQYF.

The chain joins TRBV29-1 to TRBJ1-1, with a possible D match to TRBD1 (5 bases). Germline-derived CDR1 and CDR2 are SQVTM and ANQGSEA. The V end lost 8 bases, the J end lost 2 bases, and 18 bases lay between the germline ends. There are 14 residues in the CDR3. The CDR3: CSLVVRERNTEAFF. DNA of the CDR3: TGCAGCCTCGTGGTCAGGGAAAGAAACACTGAAGCTTTCTTT.

The J gene is TRBJ1-5, the V gene TRBV28, with a weak D call TRBD1 (6 bases). Trimming removed 2 bases from V and 3 bases from J, with 11 bases in between. This CDR3 comprises 15 residues. Germline V gives CDR1 MDHEN, CDR2 SYDVKM. The CDR3 here is CASSLPRDNNQPQHF. The CDR3 nucleotides are TGTGCCAGCAGTTTACCCCGGGACAACAATCAGCCCCAGCATTTT.

Regarding this clone: Other DNA sequences in the sample encode the same CDR3. The chain uses TRBV4-3 and TRBJ1-5, with D possibly being TRBD1 (6 bases). CDR1 LGHNA and CDR2 YSLEER come from the germline V gene. Trimming took off 0 bases at V and 3 bases at J, with 9 bases between the two ends. The CDR3 is 15 amino acids. The CDR3, as DNA: TGCGCCAGCAGCCAAGATGGGGGGGCCAATCAGCCCCAGCATTTT. Encoded protein: CASSQDGGANQPQHF.

J is TRBJ2-2 and V is TRBV6-5; D perhaps matches TRBD2 (5 bases). CDR3 length: 13 amino acids. The V end lost 1 base, the J end lost 7 bases, and 7 bases lay between the germline ends. The germline V gene has CDR1 MNHEY and CDR2 SVGAGI. CDR3 nucleotides: TGTGCCAGCAGTTACTTTCGGGACGGGGAGCTGTTTTTT. Translated: CASSYFRDGELFF.

The chain couples TRBV21-1 to TRBJ2-1; the table's D call of TRBD2 was not tested on the DNA. TRBV21-1 is reported as a pseudogene. The CDR3 is 17 amino acids. As DNA, the CDR3 is TGTGCCAGCAGCAAAGGGTGTGGGAGGGCCAGGTACAATGAGCAGTTCTTC. Translating it yields CASSKGCGRARYNEQFF.

This clone was observed a few times. The gene calls are TRBV27 and TRBJ2-7; D might be TRBD2 (6 bases). Per the germline V gene, CDR1 is MNHEY and CDR2 is SMNVEV (reference sequence). The V and J ends lost 7 bases and 6 bases respectively, with 16 bases between them. The CDR3 runs to 13 residues. Here the CDR3 reads CASTLGGLSEQYF. The DNA for the CDR3 is TGTGCCAGCACCTTGGGGGGATTGAGCGAGCAGTACTTC.

For this clone: A read error may produce the germline difference seen at one junction end. The chain carries TRBV2 and TRBJ2-7, with 8 nucleotides matching TRBD1. The CDR3 runs to 13 residues. Germline V gene lookup returns CDR1 SNHLY and CDR2 FYNNEI. The CDR3: CASRGQGAYGQYF. CDR3 bases: TGTGCCAGCAGGGGGCAGGGGGCTTACGGGCAGTACTTC.

This clone was observed a few times. The chain combines TRBV27 with TRBJ2-7, with 8 bases lining up with TRBD2. This CDR3 spans 16 amino acids. The germline gives CDR1 MNHEY, CDR2 SMNVEV (reference sequence). V shed 5 bases, J shed 0 bases, and the junction held 9 bases outside the gene matches. The CDR3 reads CASSPYSGASSYEQYF. Here the CDR3 DNA reads TGTGCCAGCAGTCCCTATAGCGGGGCATCCTCCTACGAGCAGTACTTC.